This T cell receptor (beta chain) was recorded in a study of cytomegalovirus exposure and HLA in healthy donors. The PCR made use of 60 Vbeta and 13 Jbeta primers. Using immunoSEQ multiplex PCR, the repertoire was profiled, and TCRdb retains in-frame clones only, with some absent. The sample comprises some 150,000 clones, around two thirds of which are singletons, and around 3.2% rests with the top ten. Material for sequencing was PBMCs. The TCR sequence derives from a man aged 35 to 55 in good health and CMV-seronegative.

The CDR3 DNA reads TGTGCCAGCAGCTCCATAGCGGGACCGTCCTACAATGAGCAGTTCTTC. This translates into CASSSIAGPSYNEQFF. The rearrangement links TRBV11-2 to TRBJ2-1, with 8 nucleotides matching TRBD2. Germline-derived CDR1 and CDR2 are SGHAT and FQNNGV. The CDR3 loop spans 16 amino acids. J lost 1 base, V lost 4 bases, and 6 bases had no gene match.